The T cell receptor (beta chain) under discussion was sequenced for a study of human T cells and chemical hapten exposure. The CDR3 runs to 14 residues. The junction had 12 bases not matched to a gene; V was cut back by 5 bases and J by 8 bases. Germline V gene sequence: CDR1 LGHDT, CDR2 YNNKEL (reference sequence). One entry per CDR3 protein results from TCRdb running MiXCR on the RACE reads. The table includes under 85,000 distinct CDR3 sequences, 10% detected once. The time point here: patch test 1, 2 weeks after DPC sensitization. Treatment described: therapeutic diphenylcyclopropenone sensitization with weekly scalp DPC.

This sequence joins TRBV3-1 and TRBJ2-7; 7 positions match TRBD1. This clonotype was obtained from a woman between 50 and 59 years old with alopecia areata. Some clones in this sample may be carry-over from other donors' samples. The material sequenced was whole blood, taken in connection with sensitization to the hapten diphenylcyclopropenone (DPC). The CDR3 is CASSDRATQGKQYF. CDR3 DNA: TGTGCCAGCAGCGACAGGGCCACCCAAGGCAAGCAGTACTTC.